This TCR beta chain appears in the sequencing data of a study of tumor-infiltrating lymphocytes in primary liver carcinoma. Study context: The tumors ranged from about 4.2 to 10 cm across and fell within stage T1-T3 N0M0. Samples gave roughly 3.5 to 7.5 million productive TCRbeta reads, similar across tissue types.

Germline-derived CDR1 and CDR2 are SGHRS and YFSETQ. The CDR3 sequence is 15 residues long. Trimming cost V 4 bases and J 4 bases; bases outside gene matches: 9. Reverse transcription of 500 to 650 ng total RNA with a constant-region primer produced TCR beta cDNA. Three-round nested multiplex PCR performed with slightly modified ARM-PCR produced the TCR beta libraries. Investigators reported that the first two PCR rounds, at around 9 cycles each, used TRBV1-TRBV30 forward primers with a C-beta reverse primer. Each CDR3 protein is one row after TCRdb ran MiXCR on the multiplex PCR reads. The sample comprises fewer than 400,000 distinct CDR3 sequences, approximately 60% of which are singletons, and 9% rests with the top ten. They got blood RNA out of unsorted whole blood and also pulled out germline DNA. The patients carried chronic HBV infection and had received no treatment. In regard to this clonotype: What it binds is not known. A read error may be the cause here, since a much bigger clone is one base away.

General study results and limits: Samples, which were bulk and unsorted, did not allow CD4+ and CD8+ repertoires to be compared.

This chain uses TRBV5-1 with TRBJ1-1, with 8 bases identical to TRBD1. Sample: peripheral blood. The sequence was obtained from a man aged 40-50 years with primary liver carcinoma and hepatitis B virus infection. CDR3 nucleotide sequence: TGCGCCAGCAGCCGGGACAGGTTACAGAGCACTGAAGCTTTCTTT. This gives the protein CASSRDRLQSTEAFF. Full variable domain (rest looked up from reference TRBV5-1 and TRBJ1-1): KAGVTQTPRYLIKTRGQQVTLSCSPISGHRSVSWYQQTPGQGLQFLFEYFSETQRNKGNFPGRFSGRQFSNSRSEMNVSTLELGDSALYLCASSRDRLQSTEAFFGQGTRLTVV.